Following are 23 T cell receptor beta chains from one sample sequenced in a study of T-cell reconstitution after alpha-beta-depleted transplantation in children. A library of TCRbeta sequences, prepared with unique molecular identifiers, was generated. TCRdb re-analysed the PCR reads in MiXCR, keeping a single row per CDR3 protein. The data contain hundreds of thousands of distinct CDR3 sequences, about 26% of them singletons. The sample was PBMCs, taken before TCRalphabeta/CD19-depleted stem cell transplant. The source is a girl aged 2 to 10 with Fanconi anemia, due to receive a stem cell transplant.

The V gene is TRBV2, the J gene TRBJ2-3; D not resolved. The CDR3 covers 13 residues. CDR1 SNHLY and CDR2 FYNNEI come from the germline V gene. V lost 5 bases and J 4 bases, leaving 10 bases between the germline ends. The CDR3 DNA reads as TGTGCCAGCAGTACCGGGTTGGCAGATACGCAGTATTTT. Its translation is CASSTGLADTQYF.

This clonotype has just a few counts. The chain employs TRBV10-3 and TRBJ2-1; TRBD1 matches 7 bases. The CDR3 length is 15 residues. With V trimmed by 7 bases and J by 5 bases, 11 bases remained unmatched. Germline loops: CDR1 ENHRY, CDR2 SYGVKD. CDR3 residues: CAIKYLGQAHNEQFF. In nucleotides, the CDR3 is TGTGCCATCAAGTACCTTGGACAGGCCCACAATGAGCAGTTCTTC.

This clonotype was detected once. This chain connects TRBV20-1 to TRBJ2-3; maybe TRBD2 (6 bases). Germline CDR1 and CDR2: DFQATT and SNEGSKA (reference sequence). This CDR3 contains 15 residues. Trimming pared 4 bases from V and 1 base from J, leaving 15 bases between. CDR3 loop: CSANRREYRTDTQYF. As DNA, the CDR3 is TGCAGTGCTAACCGGAGGGAATATCGCACAGATACGCAGTATTTT.

The chain employs TRBV20-1 and TRBJ1-2; unclear D gene. CDR3 size: 10 residues. Trimming removed 7 bases from V and 3 bases from J, with 6 bases in between. CDR1 and CDR2 from the germline V gene are DFQATT and SNEGSKA (reference sequence). The CDR3 reads CSVVYYGYTF. CDR3 bases: TGCAGTGTTGTATACTATGGCTACACCTTC.

V usage is TRBV29-1 and J usage is TRBJ2-1; TRBD2 might be the D (6 bases). The CDR3 is 12 amino acids. V was pared by 0 bases and J by 6 bases, with 6 bases between. The germline V gene has CDR1 SQVTM and CDR2 ANQGSEA. CDR3 DNA: TGCAGCGTTGAAGAGGGAGGCAATGAGCAGTTCTTC. Translation gives CSVEEGGNEQFF.

The CDR3 reads CASRRYQETQYF. The CDR3 coding sequence is TGTGCCAGCAGGAGATACCAAGAGACCCAGTACTTC. The V call is TRBV5-8, the J call TRBJ2-5; D is unresolved. V lost 5 bases, J lost 0 bases, and 5 bases lay in between. Germline CDR1 SGHTS, CDR2 YDEGEE. The CDR3 has 12 amino acids.

In its sample, this clonotype was seen many times. V gene TRBV20-1 combines with J gene TRBJ1-2; the D gene is possibly TRBD1 (6 bases). V lost 0 bases, J lost 3 bases, and 11 bases lay in between. The germline gives CDR1 DFQATT, CDR2 SNEGSKA (reference sequence). This CDR3 is built from 14 residues. Here the CDR3 reads CSAREGAGHYGYTF. The CDR3 DNA reads as TGCAGTGCTAGAGAGGGGGCAGGGCACTATGGCTACACCTTC.

The chain combines TRBV5-1 with TRBJ2-5; the D gene is possibly TRBD1 (5 bases). CDR1 SGHRS and CDR2 YFSETQ come from the germline V gene. The CDR3 is 14 amino acids. V lost 1 base, J lost 5 bases, and 12 bases lay in between. CDR3 loop: CASSLQRNRETQYF. In DNA, the CDR3 is TGCGCCAGCAGCTTGCAACGAAACAGGGAGACCCAGTACTTC.

This clonotype appeared a few times. This chain joins TRBV29-1 and TRBJ2-4, with D perhaps TRBD1 (7 bases). Germline assignment: CDR1 SQVTM and CDR2 ANQGSEA. Trimming took 7 bases from V and 9 from J, leaving 19 bases between them. The CDR3 sequence is 13 residues long. CDR3 coding DNA: TGCAGCGGCCGTAGGGGGCAGGAGGGCATTCAGTACTTC. This sequence encodes CSGRRGQEGIQYF.

This clonotype was recorded many times. The genes are TRBV25-1 and TRBJ1-1, with D hard to call. V lost 4 bases to trimming and J lost 4 bases, with 13 bases between them. This CDR3 contains 14 residues. CDR1 MGHDK and CDR2 SYGVNS come from the germline V gene. The CDR3 is CASSGTRGSTEAFF. The CDR3 nucleotides are TGTGCCAGCAGTGGAACTCGGGGTAGCACTGAAGCTTTCTTT. The full variable domain, with the rest looked up from reference TRBV25-1 and TRBJ1-1, is EADIYQTPRYLVIGTGKKITLECSQTMGHDKMYWYQQDPGMELHLIHYSYGVNSTEKGDLSSESTVSRIRTEHFPLTLESARPSHTSQYLCASSGTRGSTEAFFGQGTRLTVV.

Many counts were recorded for this clonotype. The rearrangement joins TRBV5-1 to TRBJ2-1; D may match TRBD1 or TRBD2 (5 bases each). This CDR3 spans 15 amino acids. V shed 4 bases and J shed 4 bases, with 15 bases lying between them. CDR1 SGHRS and CDR2 YFSETQ come from the germline V gene. CDR3 sequence: CASSIGNGAYNEQFF. The CDR3 DNA reads TGCGCCAGCAGCATAGGCAACGGGGCTTACAATGAGCAGTTCTTC.

V and J are TRBV7-8 and TRBJ2-7, with unresolved D. The CDR3 runs to 15 residues. Trimming took 2 bases from V and 2 from J, leaving 13 bases between them. Germline loops: CDR1 SGHVS, CDR2 FQNEAQ. CDR3 region: CASSLFGVSPYEQYF. The CDR3 DNA sequence: TGTGCCAGCAGCTTATTTGGGGTTTCCCCCTACGAGCAGTACTTC.

The J gene is TRBJ2-3, the V gene TRBV28; 8 positions match TRBD2. V dropped 7 bases and J dropped 4; count of bases not matched to a gene: 10. CDR3 length: 15 residues. From germline, CDR1 is MDHEN and CDR2 SYDVKM. The CDR3 DNA reads as TGTGCCAGCACCCTGGGACTAGATGTTTCAGATACGCAGTATTTT. As protein: CASTLGLDVSDTQYF.

This clonotype was recorded a few times. The rearrangement links TRBV5-1 to TRBJ2-5, with TRBD2 matching 12 bases. The CDR3 has 14 residues. Trimming removed 5 bases from V and 3 bases from J; junction bases left unmatched: 2. CDR1 and CDR2 (germline): SGHRS, YFSETQ. The CDR3 DNA reads TGCGCCAGCAGAAGACTAGCGGGAGAAGAGACCCAGTACTTC. This codes for CASRRLAGEETQYF.

This clonotype was seen many times. V is TRBV12-3 or TRBV12-4 and J is TRBJ2-5; D possibly uses TRBD1 or TRBD2 (5 bases each). The CDR3 consists of 14 residues. Deletions cut 6 bases from V and 4 bases from J, with 15 bases between. The chain's CDR3 is CASSLGPPGETQYF. Here the CDR3 DNA reads TGTGCCAGCAGCCTGGGACCCCCCGGAGAGACCCAGTACTTC.

V gene TRBV21-1 combines with J gene TRBJ2-7. TRBV21-1 is noted as a pseudogene. This CDR3 region has 13 residues. CDR3 bases: TGTGCCAGCAGCAAAGTAGGCAGTTACGAGCAGTACTTC. It translates to CASSKVGSYEQYF.

The V call is TRBV29-1, the J call TRBJ1-1; D not resolved. The length of the CDR3 is 9 residues. Looked up from germline, CDR1 is SQVTM and CDR2 is ANQGSEA. The V gene lost 4 bases and the J gene lost 4 bases, with 1 base spanning the gap. The CDR3 sequence is CSVGTEAFF. The CDR3 DNA follows: TGCAGCGTTGGCACTGAAGCTTTCTTT.

Many counts were recorded for this clonotype. In DNA form, the CDR3 reads TGCAGCGTTGGACAGGGGATCTCTGGGGCCAACGTCCTGACTTTC. This translates into CSVGQGISGANVLTF. The genes are TRBV29-1 and TRBJ2-6; 8 bases map to TRBD1. The CDR3 is made up of 15 amino acids. Trimming took 4 bases from V and 0 from J; bases not matched to a gene: 2. Germline V gives CDR1 SQVTM, CDR2 ANQGSEA.

In this sample, this clonotype turned up many times. The CDR3 loop is CASSRGTIYEQYF. The DNA for the CDR3 is TGTGCCAGCAGTAGAGGGACCATCTACGAGCAGTACTTC. The V and J genes are TRBV25-1 and TRBJ2-7, with D perhaps being TRBD1 or TRBD2 (5 bases each). The CDR3 extends over 13 amino acids. Trimming shortened V by 5 bases and J by 3 bases, and 11 bases separated the two germline ends. The germline V gene has CDR1 MGHDK and CDR2 SYGVNS.

V usage is TRBV20-1 and J usage is TRBJ1-2; no definite D call. V was pared by 0 bases and J by 8 bases, with 7 bases between. The germline V gene has CDR1 DFQATT and CDR2 SNEGSKA (reference sequence). The length of the CDR3 is 11 residues. The CDR3 spells CSARDEYGYTF. The CDR3 DNA reads as TGCAGTGCTAGAGATGAGTACGGCTACACCTTC.

This clonotype occurred a few times. The chain is built from TRBV29-1 and TRBJ1-2; D not certain. V dropped 3 bases and J dropped 3 bases, with 5 bases sitting between them. The CDR3 totals 11 residues. The germline CDR1 and CDR2 sequences are SQVTM and ANQGSEA. CDR3: CSVERDYGYTF. The CDR3 nucleotides read TGCAGCGTTGAGCGGGACTATGGCTACACCTTC.

This clonotype was seen many times. The chain joins TRBV13 to TRBJ2-3, with 9 bases lining up with TRBD2. With 5 bases clipped from V and 2 bases from J, the junction kept 8 bases outside the gene matches. The CDR3 is 16 amino acids. CDR1 and CDR2 from the germline V gene are PRHDT and FYEKMQ (reference sequence). CDR3 in amino acids: CASSRETSGITDTQYF. The CDR3 region has the DNA TGTGCCAGCAGCAGGGAGACTAGCGGTATCACAGATACGCAGTATTTT.

This clonotype has just a few counts. This chain links TRBV30 with TRBJ2-1; tentative D call: TRBD1 (5 bases). Germline-derived CDR1 and CDR2 are GTSNPN and SVGIG (reference sequence). Between the trimmed V and J ends, which lost 5 bases and 8 bases, there was a span of 10 bases. The CDR3 covers 11 residues. Here the CDR3 DNA reads TGTGCCTGGTCGGCCAGGGATGAGCAGTTCTTC. Amino acids: CAWSARDEQFF.